The clone carrying this T cell receptor (beta chain) was counted at least ten times. What it binds is unknown. From roughly 0.4 ug of RNA, a library with molecular barcoded alpha/delta and beta/gamma adaptors was made. One entry per CDR3 protein, called by TCRdb with MiXCR from the reads. The sample contains about 40,000 distinct CDR3 sequences, approximately 13% of which appear only once. The sample belongs to a study of read filtering for tumor transcriptome and immune sequencing. Looking at the study overall: By R-ISS, stages I, II and III held around 8, 15 and 7 patients. Whole-transcriptome libraries were prepared after DNase treatment. Study-wide results and caveats: Dropping single-read clonotypes raised IR-seq and RNA-seq shared-clonotype correlation. This fraction held mixed bone marrow immune cells after CD138-negative sorting.

V was trimmed by 3 bases and J by 2 bases, leaving 7 bases between them. The CDR3 extends over 13 amino acids. CDR1 and CDR2 from the germline V gene are SQVTM and ANQGSEA. The sequenced sample consisted of a population of CD138-negative cells sorted from bone marrow. The chain combines TRBV29-1 with TRBJ2-2, with D uncertain. This TCR came from a donor aged 40 or older with multiple myeloma. The CDR3 bases are TGCAGCGTTGACGTGACAAACACCGGGGAGCTGTTTTTT. Encoded protein: CSVDVTNTGELFF.